This TCR beta chain was sequenced in a study of blood T cell repertoires in COVID-19. Across the study: COVID-19 samples collected from the United States, Italy and Spain covered acute and convalescent phases. Sources were T cells, B-cell-depleted T cells, or PBMCs; the material itself was cDNA or gDNA.

Original data processing: It was from reference gene primer amplification that nucleated cell counts were estimated. The data were produced by immunoSEQ multiplex PCR, yet TCRdb's version contains in-frame clones alone and is incomplete. The V and J calls and clone size come from that table; D and trimming were worked out from the DNA. The sample records over 130,000 clones, 70% to 90% being singletons. Between the trimmed V and J ends, which lost 3 bases and 1 base, there was a span of 3 bases. The length of the CDR3 is 11 residues. The V gene's germline CDR1 is GTSNPN and CDR2 SVGIG (reference sequence).

The receptor was isolated from a human donor in a cohort sampled during active COVID-19. The chain carries TRBV30 and TRBJ1-1, with D uncertain. Specimen: peripheral blood. In nucleotides, the CDR3 is TGTGCCTGGAGACAGAACACTGAAGCTTTCTTT. Its protein is CAWRQNTEAFF.